One and the same sample provided the 29 T cell receptor beta chains below, sequenced in a study of cytomegalovirus exposure and HLA in healthy donors. Produced via immunoSEQ multiplex PCR; TCRdb's table is partial and in-frame only. Of 60,000 or so clones detected, over 85% appear once; the ten largest clones hold around 1.1%. Source material: PBMCs. Source of these receptors: a man between 18 and 29 years old in good health and CMV-seronegative.

The J gene is TRBJ2-1, the V gene TRBV5-4; D is perhaps TRBD1 (6 bases). Looked up from germline, CDR1 is SGHNT and CDR2 is YYREEE (reference sequence). V dropped 9 bases and J dropped 5 bases, with 15 bases sitting between them. There are 13 residues in the CDR3. DNA of the CDR3: TGTGCCATTCAGGGGTCCTATGACAATGAGCAGTTCTTC. Protein product: CAIQGSYDNEQFF.

The chain uses TRBV30 and TRBJ2-3, with 9 nucleotides matching TRBD2. Germline V gene data show CDR1 as GTSNPN and CDR2 as SVGIG (reference sequence). Losses at the gene ends were 2 bases for V and 4 bases for J; bases not matched to a gene: 13. This CDR3 region has 17 residues. The CDR3 DNA follows: TGTGCCTGGAGTTGGAGTATTAGCGGGAGTGGGGCAGATACGCAGTATTTT. Translation gives CAWSWSISGSGADTQYF.

V gene TRBV21-1 combines with J gene TRBJ2-3; the table names TRBD2, a call not compared with the DNA. TRBV21-1 is a recognized pseudogene. The CDR3 loop spans 16 amino acids. CDR3 DNA: TGTGCCAGCAGCAAAGCCCCTCGGGGAAAAACAGATACGCAGTATTTT. This translates into CASSKAPRGKTDTQYF.

The J gene is TRBJ2-3, the V gene TRBV18; 9 bases line up with TRBD1. J lost 5 bases, V lost 2 bases, and 2 bases had no gene match. Germline assignment: CDR1 KGHSH and CDR2 LQKENI. The CDR3 is 14 residues long. The CDR3 loop is CASSPGTGQDTQYF. For the CDR3, the DNA is TGTGCCAGCTCACCAGGGACAGGGCAAGATACGCAGTATTTT.

This clone appeared once. V gene TRBV30 combines with J gene TRBJ1-2; D uncertain. Trimming left V 2 bases short and J 5 bases short, with 6 bases between. The CDR3 extends over 11 amino acids. CDR1 and CDR2 from the germline V gene are GTSNPN and SVGIG (reference sequence). CDR3 DNA: TGTGCCTGGAGTCTGAGTTATGGCTACACCTTC. Encoded protein: CAWSLSYGYTF.

The chain recombines TRBV5-1 with TRBJ1-1; no firm D call. The CDR3 sequence is 16 residues long. The germline gives CDR1 SGHRS, CDR2 YFSETQ. Trimming cost V 0 bases and J 6 bases, with 18 bases left between them. CDR3 DNA sequence: TGCGCCAGCAGCTTGGGTTTGGGGAGGGAGAGCCCTGAAGCTTTCTTT. Translating gives CASSLGLGRESPEAFF.

The rearrangement uses TRBV7-9 and TRBJ2-3, with D possibly TRBD1 on 6 matching bases. V was shortened by 2 bases and J by 2 bases, with 17 bases between the two germline ends. In germline, CDR1 is SEHNR, CDR2 FQNEAQ (reference sequence). The CDR3 extends over 17 amino acids. Here the CDR3 reads CASSLLPWTEYTDTQYF. The CDR3 DNA follows: TGTGCCAGCAGCTTACTTCCCTGGACAGAATACACAGATACGCAGTATTTT. The full variable domain, in which reference TRBV7-9 and TRBJ2-3 provide the parts outside the CDR3, is DTGVSQNPRHKITKRGQNVTFRCDPISEHNRLYWYRQTLGQGPEFLTYFQNEAQLEKSRLLSDRFSAERPKGSFSTLEIQRTEQGDSAMYLCASSLLPWTEYTDTQYFGPGTRLTVL.

The chain has TRBV18 and TRBJ2-1; D is undetermined. The germline V and J ends were trimmed by 5 bases and 2 bases, with 7 bases remaining between them. This CDR3 has 13 residues. Per germline, CDR1 KGHSH and CDR2 LQKENI. CDR3 in amino acids: CASSNEAYNEQFF. CDR3 bases: TGTGCCAGCTCAAATGAGGCCTACAATGAGCAGTTCTTC.

This chain connects TRBV9 to TRBJ2-5; D is undetermined. V gave up 0 bases and J gave up 6 bases, with 9 bases separating them. The CDR3 sequence is 13 residues long. Per the germline V gene, CDR1 is SGDLS and CDR2 is YYNGEE. DNA for the CDR3: TGTGCCAGCAGCGTAGATAGCATAAAGACCCAGTACTTC. Protein: CASSVDSIKTQYF.

V usage is TRBV11-3 and J usage is TRBJ2-7; the match to TRBD2 covers 14 bases. Germline CDR1 and CDR2: SGHNT and YENEEA. CDR3 length equals 19 residues. The V segment lost 4 bases and the J segment 8 bases; nucleotides outside the gene matches: 19. CDR3 residues: CASSWNTPGLAGVLSKQYF. The CDR3 coding sequence is TGTGCCAGCAGCTGGAACACTCCGGGACTAGCGGGAGTACTGTCCAAGCAGTACTTC.

This sequence joins TRBV5-4 and TRBJ2-5; D may be TRBD1 (7 bases). The CDR3 is 13 amino acids. Germline CDR1 reads SGHNT; CDR2 reads YYREEE (reference sequence). V was shortened by 0 bases and J by 7 bases, with 10 bases between the two germline ends. The CDR3, as DNA: TGTGCCAGCAGCTTGGACCAGGGGGGGACCCAGTACTTC. Translation: CASSLDQGGTQYF.

The genes are TRBV6-1 and TRBJ1-1; D is unclear. This CDR3 comprises 12 residues. V gave up 2 bases and J gave up 8 bases, with 9 bases separating them. Germline V CDR1 and CDR2: MNHNS, SASEGT. The CDR3 region is CASSEWAREAFF. In DNA form, the CDR3 reads TGTGCCAGCAGTGAATGGGCTCGAGAAGCTTTCTTT.

Regarding this clone: The junction does not match germline at one end; this may be a read error. The rearrangement joins TRBV7-7 to TRBJ2-7; tentatively, D is TRBD2 (6 bases). CDR1 is SSHAT and CDR2 is FNYEAQ in the germline V gene (reference sequence). The CDR3 covers 16 residues. CDR3 sequence (DNA): TGTGCTAGCAGCTTTATTAGCGGAGAAGACTCCTACGAGCAGTACTTC. This sequence encodes CASSFISGEDSYEQYF.

This CDR3 is CASSQKPGQGGSGELFF. The CDR3, as DNA: TGCGCCAGCAGCCAGAAGCCGGGACAGGGTGGTTCCGGGGAGCTGTTTTTT. The chain is built from TRBV4-1 and TRBJ2-2, with TRBD1 matching over 9 bases. Germline loops: CDR1 MGHRA, CDR2 YSYEKL. V shed 3 bases, J shed 6 bases, and the junction held 11 bases outside the gene matches. CDR3 length: 17 amino acids.

V and J are TRBV15 and TRBJ2-7, with D possibly matching TRBD2 (6 bases). Germline CDR1 LNHNV, CDR2 YYDKDF (reference sequence). The CDR3 length is 15 residues. Deletions cut 0 bases from V and 1 base from J, with 10 bases between. The CDR3 DNA sequence: TGTGCCACCAGCAGAGACCCGGGAGCTTCCTACGAGCAGTACTTC. Translated, it gives CATSRDPGASYEQYF.

The rearrangement joins TRBV4-1 to TRBJ1-2, with D maybe TRBD1 (6 bases). Germline values: CDR1 MGHRA, CDR2 YSYEKL. V dropped 2 bases and J dropped 2 bases, with 9 bases sitting between them. CDR3 length: 14 residues. CDR3: CASSQPGTNYGYTF. The CDR3 nucleotides are TGCGCCAGCAGCCAACCTGGGACAAACTATGGCTACACCTTC.

The chain employs TRBV6-5 and TRBJ2-7, with D perhaps TRBD2 (6 bases). This CDR3 is built from 13 residues. Germline-derived CDR1 and CDR2 are MNHEY and SVGAGI. V lost 5 bases to trimming and J lost 5 bases, with 13 bases between them. The CDR3: CASSARGEDEQYF. CDR3 bases: TGTGCCAGCAGTGCCCGTGGGGAGGACGAGCAGTACTTC.

This chain links TRBV6-5 with TRBJ2-7, with a tentative D call TRBD2 (5 bases). The CDR3 loop spans 14 amino acids. Germline assignment: CDR1 MNHEY and CDR2 SVGAGI. V shed 4 bases and J shed 1 base, with 11 bases lying between them. CDR3 nucleotide sequence: TGTGCCAGCAGTTCCGGCGGACTTTCCTACGAGCAGTACTTC. It yields the protein CASSSGGLSYEQYF.

This chain connects TRBV19 to TRBJ1-2, with 8 bases fitting TRBD1. The trim removed 5 bases at V and 2 bases at J, leaving 16 bases unmatched. The germline V gene has CDR1 LNHDA and CDR2 SQIVND (reference sequence). This CDR3 is 18 amino acids long. For the CDR3, the DNA is TGTGCCAGTAGTGCGACCCTCAGTGGGACAGGCCGAAACTATGGCTACACCTTC. Its protein is CASSATLSGTGRNYGYTF.

This clone has just one count. This chain links TRBV5-6 with TRBJ2-1, with TRBD2 identical over 8 bases. From germline, CDR1 is SGHDT and CDR2 YYEEEE. This CDR3 spans 15 amino acids. J lost 9 bases, V lost 0 bases, and 8 bases had no gene match. CDR3 nucleotide sequence: TGTGCCAGCAGCTTGGGGGGAGGAGCGGGAGCTGAGCAGTTCTTC. As protein: CASSLGGGAGAEQFF. Together with reference TRBV5-6 and TRBJ2-1, the CDR3 gives the full variable domain: DAGVTQSPTHLIKTRGQQVTLRCSPKSGHDTVSWYQQALGQGPQFIFQYYEEEERQRGNFPDRFSGHQFPNYSSELNVNALLLGDSALYLCASSLGGGAGAEQFFGPGTRLTVL.

The V and J genes are TRBV4-2 and TRBJ1-3; D not certain. Trimming removed 7 bases from V and 0 bases from J, with 10 bases in between. This CDR3 is built from 14 residues. The V gene's germline CDR1 is LGHNA and CDR2 YNFKEQ. The CDR3 DNA is TGTGCCAGCACTCTTGCGCACTCTGGAAACACCATATATTTT. Protein product: CASTLAHSGNTIYF.

The chain employs TRBV5-1 and TRBJ2-1; TRBD1 matches at 9 bases. The CDR3 sequence is 14 residues long. After removal of 4 bases from V and 9 bases from J, the junction contained 8 bases not matched to a gene. The germline V gene has CDR1 SGHRS and CDR2 YFSETQ. The DNA for the CDR3 is TGCGCCAGCAGCGACGACAGGGGGTTTCTTGAGCAGTTCTTC. Residues: CASSDDRGFLEQFF. Filled out from reference TRBV5-1 and TRBJ2-1, the complete variable domain reads KAGVTQTPRYLIKTRGQQVTLSCSPISGHRSVSWYQQTPGQGLQFLFEYFSETQRNKGNFPGRFSGRQFSNSRSEMNVSTLELGDSALYLCASSDDRGFLEQFFGPGTRLTVL.

The V gene is TRBV6-6, the J gene TRBJ2-7, with TRBD2 matching over 8 bases. The CDR3 covers 16 residues. With V trimmed by 6 bases and J by 5 bases, 15 bases remained unmatched. From germline, CDR1 is MNHNY and CDR2 SVGAGI (reference sequence). The CDR3: CASRRGGSGTRNEQYF. The CDR3 coding sequence is TGTGCCAGCAGAAGGGGGGGTAGCGGGACCAGGAACGAGCAGTACTTC.

The chain is built from TRBV7-9 and TRBJ1-1, with TRBD1 matching over 7 bases. Trimming at V came to 2 bases and at J to 5 bases, leaving 5 bases not matched to a gene. Germline V gene sequence: CDR1 SEHNR, CDR2 FQNEAQ (reference sequence). This CDR3 has 14 amino acids. CDR3 loop: CASSLTTGETEAFF. DNA of the CDR3: TGTGCCAGCAGCTTAACCACAGGGGAGACTGAAGCTTTCTTT.

The V and J genes are TRBV11-2 and TRBJ2-3; D call uncertain. V was shortened by 1 base and J by 5 bases, with 7 bases between the two germline ends. The CDR3 covers 13 residues. Germline V gene sequence: CDR1 SGHAT, CDR2 FQNNGV. The CDR3 loop reads CASSLGLGDTQYF. CDR3 in DNA: TGTGCCAGCAGCTTAGGGCTAGGAGATACGCAGTATTTT.

The rearrangement joins TRBV5-1 to TRBJ2-5; perhaps TRBD2 as D (6 bases). This CDR3 is 13 amino acids long. V dropped 2 bases and J dropped 7 bases, with 12 bases sitting between them. The germline V gene has CDR1 SGHRS and CDR2 YFSETQ. This CDR3 reads CASSFGTSRTQYF. The CDR3 nucleotides are TGCGCCAGCAGCTTCGGGACTTCGAGGACCCAGTACTTC.

The chain is built from TRBV13 and TRBJ2-7; 11 bases line up with TRBD2. The trim removed 5 bases at V and 1 base at J, leaving 4 bases unmatched. The CDR3 covers 15 residues. Germline V gene sequence: CDR1 PRHDT, CDR2 FYEKMQ (reference sequence). CDR3 DNA: TGTGCCAGCAGCATATTAGCGGGAGGGTCCTACGAGCAGTACTTC. Its protein product is CASSILAGGSYEQYF.

This chain uses TRBV25-1 with TRBJ2-7; no definite D call. CDR1 and CDR2 (germline): MGHDK, SYGVNS. V lost 7 bases to trimming and J lost 5 bases, with 9 bases between them. The CDR3 totals 11 residues. CDR3 in DNA: TGTGCCAGCACCAGGAATAACGAGCAGTACTTC. Its protein is CASTRNNEQYF.

V gene TRBV13 combines with J gene TRBJ2-7; 11 bases are a match to TRBD2. The J segment lost 9 bases and the V segment lost 5 bases, leaving 3 bases of the junction unmatched. Germline V lookup: CDR1 PRHDT, CDR2 FYEKMQ (reference sequence). The CDR3 extends over 12 amino acids. The CDR3 reads CASSAGTSGQYF. CDR3 DNA: TGTGCCAGCAGCGCCGGGACTAGCGGGCAGTACTTC. The complete variable domain, with remaining parts taken from reference TRBV13 and TRBJ2-7, reads AAGVIQSPRHLIKEKRETATLKCYPIPRHDTVYWYQQGPGQDPQFLISFYEKMQSDKGSIPDRFSAQQFSDYHSELNMSSLELGDSALYFCASSAGTSGQYFGPGTRLTVT.